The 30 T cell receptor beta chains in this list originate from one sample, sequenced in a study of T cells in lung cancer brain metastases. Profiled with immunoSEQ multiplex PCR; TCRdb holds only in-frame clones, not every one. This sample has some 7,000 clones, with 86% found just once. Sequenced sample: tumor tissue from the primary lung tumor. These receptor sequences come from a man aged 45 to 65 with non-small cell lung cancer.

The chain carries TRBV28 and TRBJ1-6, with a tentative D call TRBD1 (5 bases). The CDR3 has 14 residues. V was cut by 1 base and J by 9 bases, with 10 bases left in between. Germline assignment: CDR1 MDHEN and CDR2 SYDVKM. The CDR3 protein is CASSLLQGGSPLHF. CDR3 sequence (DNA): TGTGCCAGCAGTTTATTGCAGGGAGGTTCACCCCTCCACTTT.

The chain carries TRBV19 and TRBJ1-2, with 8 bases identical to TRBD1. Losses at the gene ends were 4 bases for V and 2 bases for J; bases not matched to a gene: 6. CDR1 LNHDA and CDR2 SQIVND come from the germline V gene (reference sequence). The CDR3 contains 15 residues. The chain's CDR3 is CASSTGQVRNYGYTF. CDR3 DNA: TGTGCCAGTAGTACGGGACAGGTACGGAACTATGGCTACACCTTC.

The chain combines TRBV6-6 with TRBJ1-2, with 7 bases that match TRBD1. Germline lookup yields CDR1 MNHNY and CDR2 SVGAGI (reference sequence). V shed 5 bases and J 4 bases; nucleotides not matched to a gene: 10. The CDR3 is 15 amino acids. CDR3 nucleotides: TGTGCCAGCAGTAACACAGGGGTTACCGGCTATGGCTACACCTTC. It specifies CASSNTGVTGYGYTF.

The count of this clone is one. The CDR3, as DNA: TGCGCCAGCAGCTTGTCGTATCGTACTAGTCGGGAGACCCAGTACTTC. Amino acid sequence: CASSLSYRTSRETQYF. The rearrangement joins TRBV5-1 to TRBJ2-5; TRBD2 is a possible D gene (5 bases). V was clipped by 1 base and J by 5 bases, with 18 bases between them. CDR1 is SGHRS, CDR2 YFSETQ, per germline. This CDR3 is 16 amino acids long.

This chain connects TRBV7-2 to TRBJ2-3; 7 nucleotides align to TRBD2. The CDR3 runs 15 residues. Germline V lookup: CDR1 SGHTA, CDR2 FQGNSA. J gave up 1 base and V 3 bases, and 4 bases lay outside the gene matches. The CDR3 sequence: CASSFPTSGTDTQYF. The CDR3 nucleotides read TGTGCCAGCAGCTTCCCTACTAGCGGCACAGATACGCAGTATTTT.

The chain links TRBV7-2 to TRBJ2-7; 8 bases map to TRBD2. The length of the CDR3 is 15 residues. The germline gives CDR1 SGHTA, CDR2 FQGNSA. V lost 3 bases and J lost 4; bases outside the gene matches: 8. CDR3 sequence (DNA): TGTGCCAGCAGCTTTTCAGGACTAGCAGTTTACGAGCAGTACTTC. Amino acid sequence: CASSFSGLAVYEQYF.

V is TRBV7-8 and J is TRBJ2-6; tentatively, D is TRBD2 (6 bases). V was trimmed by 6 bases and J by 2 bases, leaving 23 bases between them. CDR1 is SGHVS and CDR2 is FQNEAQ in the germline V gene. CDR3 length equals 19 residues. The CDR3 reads CASRDHRLEGITGANVLTF. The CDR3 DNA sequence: TGTGCCAGCAGAGACCACCGCTTGGAGGGTATAACTGGGGCCAACGTCCTGACTTTC.

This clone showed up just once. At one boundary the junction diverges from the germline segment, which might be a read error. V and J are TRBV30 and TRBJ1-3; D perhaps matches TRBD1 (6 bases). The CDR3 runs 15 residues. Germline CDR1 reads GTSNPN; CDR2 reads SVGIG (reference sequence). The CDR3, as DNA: TGTGCCTGGAGTGTAGGGGGGGCAACTGGAAACATCATATATTTT. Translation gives CAWSVGGATGNIIYF.

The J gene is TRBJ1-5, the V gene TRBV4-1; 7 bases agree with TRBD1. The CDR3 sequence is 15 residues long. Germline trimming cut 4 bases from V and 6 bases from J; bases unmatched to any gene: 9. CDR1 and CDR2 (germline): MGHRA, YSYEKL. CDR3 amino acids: CASSPSRDSPQPQHF. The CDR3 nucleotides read TGCGCCAGCAGCCCGTCCCGGGACAGCCCTCAGCCCCAGCATTTT.

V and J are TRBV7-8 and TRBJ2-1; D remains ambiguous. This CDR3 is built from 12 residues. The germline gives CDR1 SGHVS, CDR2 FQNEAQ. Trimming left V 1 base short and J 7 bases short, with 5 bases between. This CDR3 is CASSLGRNEQFF. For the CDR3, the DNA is TGTGCCAGCAGCTTAGGACGAAATGAGCAGTTCTTC.

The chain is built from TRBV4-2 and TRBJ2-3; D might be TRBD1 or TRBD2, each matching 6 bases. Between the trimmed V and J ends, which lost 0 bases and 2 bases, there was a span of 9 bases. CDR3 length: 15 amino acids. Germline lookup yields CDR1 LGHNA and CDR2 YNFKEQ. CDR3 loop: CASSQDWGATDTQYF. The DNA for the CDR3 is TGTGCCAGCAGCCAAGACTGGGGGGCCACAGATACGCAGTATTTT.

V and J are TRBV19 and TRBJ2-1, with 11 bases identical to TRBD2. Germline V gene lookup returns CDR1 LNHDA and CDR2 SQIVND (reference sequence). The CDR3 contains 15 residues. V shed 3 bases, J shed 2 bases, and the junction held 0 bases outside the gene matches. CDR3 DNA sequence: TGTGCCAGTAGTATGACTAGCGGGGCCTACAATGAGCAGTTCTTC. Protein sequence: CASSMTSGAYNEQFF.

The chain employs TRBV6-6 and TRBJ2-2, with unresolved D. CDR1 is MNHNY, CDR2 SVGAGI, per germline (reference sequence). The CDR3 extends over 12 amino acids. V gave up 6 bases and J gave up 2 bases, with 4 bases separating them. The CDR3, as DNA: TGTGCCAGCAGCCCTAACACCGGGGAGCTGTTTTTT. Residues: CASSPNTGELFF.

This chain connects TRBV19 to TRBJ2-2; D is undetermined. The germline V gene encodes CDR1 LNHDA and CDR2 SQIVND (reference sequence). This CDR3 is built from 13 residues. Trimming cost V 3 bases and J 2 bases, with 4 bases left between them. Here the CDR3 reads CASSIANTGELFF. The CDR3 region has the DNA TGTGCCAGTAGTATTGCCAACACCGGGGAGCTGTTTTTT.

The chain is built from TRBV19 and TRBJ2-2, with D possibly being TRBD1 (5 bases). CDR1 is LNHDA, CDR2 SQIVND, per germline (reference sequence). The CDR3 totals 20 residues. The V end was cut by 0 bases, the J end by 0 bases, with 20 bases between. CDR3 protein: CASSIDKMRQIAANTGELFF. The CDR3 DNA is TGTGCCAGTAGTATAGATAAGATGCGACAGATCGCCGCGAACACCGGGGAGCTGTTTTTT.

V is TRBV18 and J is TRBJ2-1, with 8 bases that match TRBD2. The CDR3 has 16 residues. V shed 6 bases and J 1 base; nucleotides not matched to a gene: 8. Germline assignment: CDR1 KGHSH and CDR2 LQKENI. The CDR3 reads CASSRRGGASYNEQFF. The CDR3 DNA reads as TGTGCCAGCTCCCGCCGGGGGGGCGCTTCCTACAATGAGCAGTTCTTC.

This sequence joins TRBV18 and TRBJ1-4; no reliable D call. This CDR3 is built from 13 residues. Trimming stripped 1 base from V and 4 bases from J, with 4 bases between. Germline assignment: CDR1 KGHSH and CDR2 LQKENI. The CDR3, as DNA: TGTGCCAGCTCACCACAAGTTAATGAAAAACTGTTTTTT. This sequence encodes CASSPQVNEKLFF.

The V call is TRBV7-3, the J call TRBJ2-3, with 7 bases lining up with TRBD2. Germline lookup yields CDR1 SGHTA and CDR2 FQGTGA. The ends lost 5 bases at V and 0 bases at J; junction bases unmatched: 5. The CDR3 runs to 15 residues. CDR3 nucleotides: TGTGCCAGCAGCCCTGGGGGGGGGAGCACAGATACGCAGTATTTT. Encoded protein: CASSPGGGSTDTQYF.

CDR3 loop: CASSLPGANVLTF. CDR3 bases: TGTGCCAGCAGCTTACCTGGGGCCAACGTCCTGACTTTC. The V call is TRBV11-2, the J call TRBJ2-6; D uncertain. The CDR3 totals 13 residues. The ends were cut back, 2 bases at V and 2 bases at J, with 1 base in the middle. Germline assignment: CDR1 SGHAT and CDR2 FQNNGV.

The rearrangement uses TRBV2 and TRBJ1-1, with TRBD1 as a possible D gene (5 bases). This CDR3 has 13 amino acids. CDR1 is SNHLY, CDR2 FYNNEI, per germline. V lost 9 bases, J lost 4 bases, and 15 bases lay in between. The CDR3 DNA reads TGTGCCAGTTACGGGCAGGGTGCCACTGAAGCTTTCTTT. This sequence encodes CASYGQGATEAFF.

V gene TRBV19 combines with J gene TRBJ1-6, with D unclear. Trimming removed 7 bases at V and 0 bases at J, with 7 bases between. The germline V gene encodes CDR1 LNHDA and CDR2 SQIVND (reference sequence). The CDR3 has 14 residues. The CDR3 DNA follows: TGTGCCAGTACTGTGGGCTCCTATAATTCACCCCTCCACTTT. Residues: CASTVGSYNSPLHF.

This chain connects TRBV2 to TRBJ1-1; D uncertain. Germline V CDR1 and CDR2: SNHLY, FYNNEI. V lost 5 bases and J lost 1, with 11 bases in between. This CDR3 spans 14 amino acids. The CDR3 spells CASSLTTQNTEAFF. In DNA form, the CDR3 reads TGTGCCAGCAGTCTAACGACGCAGAACACTGAAGCTTTCTTT. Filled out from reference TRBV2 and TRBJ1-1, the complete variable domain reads EPEVTQTPSHQVTQMGQEVILRCVPISNHLYFYWYRQILGQKVEFLVSFYNNEISEKSEIFDDQFSVERPDGSNFTLKIRSTKLEDSAMYFCASSLTTQNTEAFFGQGTRLTVV.

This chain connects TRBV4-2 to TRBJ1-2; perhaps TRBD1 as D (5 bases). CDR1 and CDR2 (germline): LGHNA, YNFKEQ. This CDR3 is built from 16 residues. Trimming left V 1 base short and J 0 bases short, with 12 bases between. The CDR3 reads CASSQGGVHPNYGYTF. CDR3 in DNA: TGTGCCAGCAGCCAAGGGGGGGTACACCCTAACTATGGCTACACCTTC.

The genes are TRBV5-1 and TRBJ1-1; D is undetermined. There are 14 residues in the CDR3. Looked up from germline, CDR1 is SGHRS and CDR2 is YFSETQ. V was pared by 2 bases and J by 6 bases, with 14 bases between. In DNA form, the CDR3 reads TGCGCCAGCAGCTTCGCGGGAGCGGCCTCTGAAGCTTTCTTT. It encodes CASSFAGAASEAFF.

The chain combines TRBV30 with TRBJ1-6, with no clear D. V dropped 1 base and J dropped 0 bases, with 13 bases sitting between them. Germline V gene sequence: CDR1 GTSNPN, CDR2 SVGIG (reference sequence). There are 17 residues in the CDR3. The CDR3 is CAWSERSTSSYNSPLHF. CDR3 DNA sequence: TGTGCCTGGAGTGAGCGGAGTACAAGCTCCTATAATTCACCCCTCCACTTT. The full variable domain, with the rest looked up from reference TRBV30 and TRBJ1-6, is SQTIHQWPATLVQPVGSPLSLECTVEGTSNPNLYWYRQAAGRGLQLLFYSVGIGQISSEVPQNLSASRPQDRQFILSSKKLLLSDSGFYLCAWSERSTSSYNSPLHFGNGTRLTVT.

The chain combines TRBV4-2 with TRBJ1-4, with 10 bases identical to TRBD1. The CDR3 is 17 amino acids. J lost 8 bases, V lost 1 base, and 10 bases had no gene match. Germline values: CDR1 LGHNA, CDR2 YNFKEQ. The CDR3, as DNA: TGTGCCAGCAGCCAAGTTGTGAGACAGGGGGCAGGGGAAAAACTGTTTTTT. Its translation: CASSQVVRQGAGEKLFF.

CDR3 region: CASSDNRGETQYF. The CDR3 DNA is TGCGCCAGCAGTGATAACCGGGGAGAGACCCAGTACTTC. The chain carries TRBV10-2 and TRBJ2-5; a possible D gene is TRBD2 (5 bases). The length of the CDR3 is 13 residues. The V gene's germline CDR1 is WSHSY and CDR2 SAAADI. The V end was cut by 3 bases, the J end by 4 bases, with 9 bases between.

The CDR3, as DNA: TGCGCCAGCAGCCCGGAGGGCTCTGGCTACACCTTC. It is translated as CASSPEGSGYTF. This chain uses TRBV5-1 with TRBJ1-2; D is undetermined. From germline, CDR1 is SGHRS and CDR2 YFSETQ. CDR3 length: 12 amino acids. The ends were cut back, 4 bases at V and 7 bases at J, with 11 bases in the middle.

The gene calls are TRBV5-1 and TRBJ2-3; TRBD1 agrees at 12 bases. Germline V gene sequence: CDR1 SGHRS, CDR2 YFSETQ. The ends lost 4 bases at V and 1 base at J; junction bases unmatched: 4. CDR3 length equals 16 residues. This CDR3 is CASSQGTGGRTDTQYF. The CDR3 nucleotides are TGCGCCAGCAGCCAAGGGACAGGGGGCCGCACAGATACGCAGTATTTT. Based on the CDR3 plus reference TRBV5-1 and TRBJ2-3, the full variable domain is KAGVTQTPRYLIKTRGQQVTLSCSPISGHRSVSWYQQTPGQGLQFLFEYFSETQRNKGNFPGRFSGRQFSNSRSEMNVSTLELGDSALYLCASSQGTGGRTDTQYFGPGTRLTVL.

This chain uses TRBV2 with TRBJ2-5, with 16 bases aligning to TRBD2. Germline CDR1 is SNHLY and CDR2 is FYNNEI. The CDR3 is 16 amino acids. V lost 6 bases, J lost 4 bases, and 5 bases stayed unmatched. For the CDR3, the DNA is TGTGCCAGCAGGGGACTAGCGGGGGGGCGGCGAGAGACCCAGTACTTC. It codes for CASRGLAGGRRETQYF.